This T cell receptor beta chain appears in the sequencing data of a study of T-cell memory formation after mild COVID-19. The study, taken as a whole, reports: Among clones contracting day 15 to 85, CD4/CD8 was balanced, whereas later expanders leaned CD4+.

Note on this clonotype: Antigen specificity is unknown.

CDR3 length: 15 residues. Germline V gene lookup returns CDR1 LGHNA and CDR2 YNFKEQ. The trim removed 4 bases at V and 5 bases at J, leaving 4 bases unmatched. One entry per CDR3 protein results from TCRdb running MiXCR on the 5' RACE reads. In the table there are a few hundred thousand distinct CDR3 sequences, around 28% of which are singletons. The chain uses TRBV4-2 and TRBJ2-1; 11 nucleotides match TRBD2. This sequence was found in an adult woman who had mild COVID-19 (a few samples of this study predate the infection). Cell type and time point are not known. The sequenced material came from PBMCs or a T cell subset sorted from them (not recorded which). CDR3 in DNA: TGTGCCAGCAGCCGCGAGGGACTAGCGGACAATGAGCAGTTCTTC. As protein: CASSREGLADNEQFF.